Reported below is one T cell receptor (beta chain). This record comes from a study of shared clonotypes between healthy human individuals. Clones were read by immunoSEQ multiplex PCR, and TCRdb kept only the in-frame ones, dropping some. The repertoire holds roughly 2 million clones, with roughly 95% as singletons. Per germline, CDR1 ENHRY and CDR2 SYGVKD. The ends were cut back, 2 bases at V and 1 base at J, with 9 bases in the middle. The CDR3 runs 15 residues. The V gene is TRBV10-3, the J gene TRBJ2-1; D uncertain. The sequenced material came from naive CD4+ T cells sorted from blood. As to subset: CD45RA+ positively selected. This clonotype was obtained from a man younger than 35 in good health. The CDR3 here is CAISERAVSYNEQFF. CDR3 coding DNA: TGTGCCATCAGTGAGCGAGCAGTATCCTACAATGAGCAGTTCTTC.